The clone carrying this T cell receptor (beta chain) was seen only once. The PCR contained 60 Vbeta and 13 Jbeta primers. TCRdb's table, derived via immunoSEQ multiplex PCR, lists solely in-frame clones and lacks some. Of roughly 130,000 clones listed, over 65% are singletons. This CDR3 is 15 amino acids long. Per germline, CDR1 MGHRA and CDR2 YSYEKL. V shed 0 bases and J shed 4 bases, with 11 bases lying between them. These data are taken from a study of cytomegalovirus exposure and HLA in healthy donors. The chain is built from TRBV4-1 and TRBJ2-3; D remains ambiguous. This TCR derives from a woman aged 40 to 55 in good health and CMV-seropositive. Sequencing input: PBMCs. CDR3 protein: CASSQEGASPDTQYF. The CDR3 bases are TGCGCCAGCAGCCAAGAAGGAGCGAGTCCAGATACGCAGTATTTT.